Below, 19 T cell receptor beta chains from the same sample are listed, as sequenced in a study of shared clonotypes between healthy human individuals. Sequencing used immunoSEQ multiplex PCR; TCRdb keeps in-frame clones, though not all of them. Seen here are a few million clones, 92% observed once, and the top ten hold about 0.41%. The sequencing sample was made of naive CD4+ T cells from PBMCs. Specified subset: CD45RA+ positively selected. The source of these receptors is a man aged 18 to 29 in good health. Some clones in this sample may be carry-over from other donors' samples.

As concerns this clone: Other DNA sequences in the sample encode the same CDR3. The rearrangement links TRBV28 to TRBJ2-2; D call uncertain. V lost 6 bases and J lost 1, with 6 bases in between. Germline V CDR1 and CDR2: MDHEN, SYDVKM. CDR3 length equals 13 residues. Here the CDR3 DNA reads TGTGCCAGCAGGGGTAGGAACACCGGGGAGCTGTTTTTT. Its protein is CASRGRNTGELFF.

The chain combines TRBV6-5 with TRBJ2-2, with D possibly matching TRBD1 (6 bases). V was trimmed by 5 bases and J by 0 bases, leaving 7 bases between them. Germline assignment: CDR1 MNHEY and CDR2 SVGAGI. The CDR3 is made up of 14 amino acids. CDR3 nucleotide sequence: TGTGCCAGCAGTAACAGGGCGAACACCGGGGAGCTGTTTTTT. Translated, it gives CASSNRANTGELFF.

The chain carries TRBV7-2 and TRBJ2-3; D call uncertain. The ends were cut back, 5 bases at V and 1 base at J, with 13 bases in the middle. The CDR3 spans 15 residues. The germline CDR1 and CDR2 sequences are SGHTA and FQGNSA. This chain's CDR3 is CASSPPGPRTDTQYF. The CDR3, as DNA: TGTGCCAGCAGCCCCCCCGGACCTCGCACAGATACGCAGTATTTT.

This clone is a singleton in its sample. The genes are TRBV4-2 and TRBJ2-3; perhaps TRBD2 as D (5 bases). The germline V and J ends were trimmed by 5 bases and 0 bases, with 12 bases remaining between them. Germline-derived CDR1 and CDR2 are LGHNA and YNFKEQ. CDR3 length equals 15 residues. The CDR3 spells CASSSGRTSTDTQYF. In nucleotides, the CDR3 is TGTGCCAGCAGCAGCGGAAGAACTAGCACAGATACGCAGTATTTT.

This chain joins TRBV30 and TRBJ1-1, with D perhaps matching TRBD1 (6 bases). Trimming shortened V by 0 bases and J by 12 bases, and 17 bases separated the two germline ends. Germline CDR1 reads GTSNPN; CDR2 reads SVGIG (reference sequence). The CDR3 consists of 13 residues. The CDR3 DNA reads TGTGCCTGGAGTGTAATGGAGCAGGGGAGGACTTTCTTT. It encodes CAWSVMEQGRTFF.

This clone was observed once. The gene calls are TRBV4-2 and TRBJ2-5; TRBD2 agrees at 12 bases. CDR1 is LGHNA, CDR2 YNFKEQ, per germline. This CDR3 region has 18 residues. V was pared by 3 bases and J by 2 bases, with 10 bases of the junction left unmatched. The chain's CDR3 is CASSHGLAGYPSQETQYF. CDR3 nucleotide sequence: TGTGCCAGCAGCCACGGACTAGCGGGATACCCAAGTCAAGAGACCCAGTACTTC.

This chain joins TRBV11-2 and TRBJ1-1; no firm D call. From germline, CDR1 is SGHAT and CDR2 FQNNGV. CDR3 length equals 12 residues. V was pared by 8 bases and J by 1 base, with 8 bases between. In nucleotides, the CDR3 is TGTGCCAGCTCGCCCCGGAACACTGAAGCTTTCTTT. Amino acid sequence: CASSPRNTEAFF.

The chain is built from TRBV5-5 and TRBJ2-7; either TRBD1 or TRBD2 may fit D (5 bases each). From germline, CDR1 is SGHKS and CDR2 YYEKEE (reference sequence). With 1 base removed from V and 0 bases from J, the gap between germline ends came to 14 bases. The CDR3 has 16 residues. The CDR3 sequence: CASSLRRGTSSYEQYF. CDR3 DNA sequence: TGTGCCAGCAGCTTGAGAAGGGGCACTAGCTCCTACGAGCAGTACTTC.

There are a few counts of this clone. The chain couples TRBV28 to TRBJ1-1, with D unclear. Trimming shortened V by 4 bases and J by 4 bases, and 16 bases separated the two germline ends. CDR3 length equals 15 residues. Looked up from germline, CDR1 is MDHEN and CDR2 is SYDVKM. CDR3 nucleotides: TGTGCCAGCAGTTCCCTCGGGGTCCTCCCCACTGAAGCTTTCTTT. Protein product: CASSSLGVLPTEAFF.

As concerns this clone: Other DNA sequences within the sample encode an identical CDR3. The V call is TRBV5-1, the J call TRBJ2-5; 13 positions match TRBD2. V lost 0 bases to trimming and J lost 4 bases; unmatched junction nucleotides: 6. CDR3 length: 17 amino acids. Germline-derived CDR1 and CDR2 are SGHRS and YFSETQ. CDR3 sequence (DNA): TGCGCCAGCAGCTTGGGACTAGCGGGAGGTTTTGGAGAGACCCAGTACTTC. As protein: CASSLGLAGGFGETQYF.

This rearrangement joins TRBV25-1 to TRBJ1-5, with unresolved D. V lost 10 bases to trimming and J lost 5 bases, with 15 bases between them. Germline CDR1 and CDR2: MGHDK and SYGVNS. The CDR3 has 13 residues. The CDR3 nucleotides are TGTGCCACCCGGATGGTAATCCATCAGCCCCAGCATTTT. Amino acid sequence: CATRMVIHQPQHF.

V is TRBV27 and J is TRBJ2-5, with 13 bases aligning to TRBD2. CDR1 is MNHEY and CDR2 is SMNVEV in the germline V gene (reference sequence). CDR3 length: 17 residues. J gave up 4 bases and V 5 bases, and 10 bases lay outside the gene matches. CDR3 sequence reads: CASSLTSGRQGSETQYF. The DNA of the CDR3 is TGTGCCAGCAGTCTGACTAGCGGGAGGCAAGGATCAGAGACCCAGTACTTC.

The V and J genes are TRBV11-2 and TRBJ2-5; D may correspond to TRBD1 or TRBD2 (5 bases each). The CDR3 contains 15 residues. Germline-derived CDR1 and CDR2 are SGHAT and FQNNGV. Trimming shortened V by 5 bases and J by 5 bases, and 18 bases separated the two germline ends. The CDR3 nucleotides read TGTGCCAGCAGCATCAGGGTCCTCGAGGGGGAGACCCAGTACTTC. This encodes CASSIRVLEGETQYF.

CDR3 in DNA: TGTGCCAGCAGCGCCAGGGGGGCTGGGGCCAACGTCCTGACTTTC. Translation gives CASSARGAGANVLTF. The V and J genes are TRBV7-3 and TRBJ2-6; D is perhaps TRBD1 (7 bases). V lost 5 bases and J 2 bases, leaving 10 bases between the germline ends. CDR3 length: 15 residues. Germline values: CDR1 SGHTA, CDR2 FQGTGA.

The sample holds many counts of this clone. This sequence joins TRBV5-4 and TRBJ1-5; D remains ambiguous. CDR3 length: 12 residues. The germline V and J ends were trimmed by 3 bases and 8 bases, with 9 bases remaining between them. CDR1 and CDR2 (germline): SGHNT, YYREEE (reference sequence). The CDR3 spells CASSSVGEPQHF. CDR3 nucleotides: TGTGCCAGCAGCTCCGTCGGGGAGCCCCAGCATTTT.

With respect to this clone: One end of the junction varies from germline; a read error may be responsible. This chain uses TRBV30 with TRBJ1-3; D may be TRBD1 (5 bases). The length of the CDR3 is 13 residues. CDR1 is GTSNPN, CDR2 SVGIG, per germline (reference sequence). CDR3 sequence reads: CARRGGPGNTIYF. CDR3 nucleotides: TGTGCCCGGAGGGGTGGGCCTGGAAACACCATATATTTT.

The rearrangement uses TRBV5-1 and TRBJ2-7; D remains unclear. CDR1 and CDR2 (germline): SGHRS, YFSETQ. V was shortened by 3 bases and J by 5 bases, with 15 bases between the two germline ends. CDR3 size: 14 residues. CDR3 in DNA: TGCGCCAGCAGCTCGGCCGTGCGTGAGGACGAGCAGTACTTC. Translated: CASSSAVREDEQYF.

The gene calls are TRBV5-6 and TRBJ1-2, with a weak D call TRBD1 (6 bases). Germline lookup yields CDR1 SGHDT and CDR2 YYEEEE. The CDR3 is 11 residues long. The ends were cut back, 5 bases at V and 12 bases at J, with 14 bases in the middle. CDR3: CASSSGPGDTF. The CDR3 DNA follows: TGTGCCAGCAGTTCAGGCCCAGGGGACACCTTC.

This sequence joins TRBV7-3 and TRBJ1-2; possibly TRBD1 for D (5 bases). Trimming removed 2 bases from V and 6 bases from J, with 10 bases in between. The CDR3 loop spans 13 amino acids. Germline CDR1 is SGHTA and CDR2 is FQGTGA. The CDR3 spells CASSLPGGNGYTF. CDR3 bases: TGTGCCAGCAGCTTACCCGGGGGTAATGGCTACACCTTC.